Each of the 21 T cell receptor beta chains below was sequenced from the same sample in a study of T cells in Graves' hyperthyroidism and ophthalmopathy. Using RNA transcripts as the source, TCR beta CDR3 regions were amplified. Carried out on the TCR CDR3, a first-round RT-PCR used the HTBI primer set. TCRdb re-analysed the multiplex PCR reads in MiXCR, keeping a single row per CDR3 protein. The sample records 600,000 or so distinct CDR3 sequences, around 13% being singletons. The sequencing input was blood. The source of these receptors is a woman between 45 and 65 years old with Graves' ophthalmopathy.

The chain combines TRBV5-1 with TRBJ2-1, with 12 bases that match TRBD2. CDR3 length: 17 residues. With 0 bases clipped from V and 8 bases from J, the junction kept 9 bases outside the gene matches. Germline values: CDR1 SGHRS, CDR2 YFSETQ. DNA of the CDR3: TGCGCCAGCAGCTTGGCAGAGACTAGCGGGAGTCCGGATGAGCAGTTCTTC. Its protein product is CASSLAETSGSPDEQFF. Looking up the rest from reference TRBV5-1 and TRBJ2-1 gives the full variable domain: KAGVTQTPRYLIKTRGQQVTLSCSPISGHRSVSWYQQTPGQGLQFLFEYFSETQRNKGNFPGRFSGRQFSNSRSEMNVSTLELGDSALYLCASSLAETSGSPDEQFFGPGTRLTVL.

This clonotype was seen repeatedly, ten times or more. The chain recombines TRBV5-8 with TRBJ1-1; no clear D. V gave up 0 bases and J gave up 4 bases, with 10 bases separating them. The CDR3 covers 14 residues. Germline V gene sequence: CDR1 SGHTS, CDR2 YDEGEE. This CDR3 is CASSLGVGATEAFF. The CDR3 nucleotides read TGTGCCAGCAGCTTGGGTGTAGGCGCCACTGAAGCTTTCTTT.

This clonotype was picked up many times. J is TRBJ1-1 and V is TRBV5-1; TRBD1 matches 10 bases. V lost 3 bases and J lost 3; bases outside the gene matches: 11. The CDR3 has 17 amino acids. CDR1 and CDR2 (germline): SGHRS, YFSETQ. The CDR3 loop is CASSWGTGVVAYTEAFF. In nucleotides, the CDR3 is TGCGCCAGCAGCTGGGGGACAGGGGTGGTCGCGTACACTGAAGCTTTCTTT.

The rearrangement joins TRBV4-3 to TRBJ2-6; unclear D gene. The ends were cut back, 0 bases at V and 0 bases at J, with 6 bases in the middle. This CDR3 region has 16 residues. CDR1 and CDR2 (germline): LGHNA, YSLEER. CDR3 DNA: TGCGCCAGCAGCCAAGACGTAAGCTCTGGGGCCAACGTCCTGACTTTC. It specifies CASSQDVSSGANVLTF.

This clonotype has at least ten counts. This chain links TRBV12-3 or TRBV12-4 with TRBJ1-3; D unresolved. V gave up 2 bases and J gave up 2 bases, with 7 bases separating them. This CDR3 has 14 amino acids. In DNA form, the CDR3 reads TGTGCCAGCAGTTTAAGCGGGGCTGGAAACACCATATATTTT. Protein product: CASSLSGAGNTIYF.

The chain has TRBV14 and TRBJ2-3; TRBD1 agrees at 8 bases. The CDR3 covers 15 residues. V trimming: 3 bases; J trimming: 5 bases; junction bases outside the gene matches: 7. The germline gives CDR1 SGHDN, CDR2 FVKESK. The CDR3 region has the DNA TGTGCCAGCAGCCACAGGACAGGGATGGGAGATACGCAGTATTTT. It yields the protein CASSHRTGMGDTQYF.

The CDR3 bases are TGTGCCAGTAGTAGTGGCGGGGCCCGCCAAGAGACCCAGTACTTC. It codes for CASSSGGARQETQYF. V usage is TRBV19 and J usage is TRBJ2-5; weak D call: TRBD2 (6 bases). Germline V gives CDR1 LNHDA, CDR2 SQIVND (reference sequence). The CDR3 is 15 amino acids. V gave up 4 bases and J gave up 1 base, with 13 bases separating them.

The chain uses TRBV4-3 and TRBJ2-5, with D tentatively TRBD1 (6 bases). V lost 1 base, J lost 2 bases, and 8 bases lay in between. Germline values: CDR1 LGHNA, CDR2 YSLEER. The length of the CDR3 is 14 residues. The CDR3 loop is CASSQGGQQETQYF. The DNA for the CDR3 is TGCGCCAGCAGCCAAGGGGGGCAGCAAGAGACCCAGTACTTC.

This clonotype was detected once. The J gene is TRBJ2-3, the V gene TRBV6-1; no firm D call. V lost 1 base and J lost 14, with 16 bases in between. The CDR3 runs 13 residues. Germline V gene lookup returns CDR1 MNHNS and CDR2 SASEGT. CDR3 sequence: CASSEGPSESRYF. Here the CDR3 DNA reads TGTGCCAGCAGTGAAGGTCCTTCCGAGTCCCGGTATTTT.

This clonotype was counted ten times or more. V and J are TRBV7-9 and TRBJ1-6; 8 bases are a match to TRBD1. With V trimmed by 2 bases and J by 7 bases, 7 bases remained unmatched. The CDR3 consists of 16 residues. CDR1 SEHNR and CDR2 FQNEAQ come from the germline V gene (reference sequence). The CDR3 DNA follows: TGTGCCAGCAGCTTACCCTCGACAGGGGCGAATTCACCCCTCCACTTT. Residues: CASSLPSTGANSPLHF.

As for this clonotype: A read error may produce the germline difference seen at one junction end. The chain carries TRBV27 and TRBJ2-7; perhaps D is TRBD1 or TRBD2 (5 bases each). CDR1 is MNHEY and CDR2 is SMNVEV in the germline V gene (reference sequence). The CDR3 consists of 14 residues. The CDR3 nucleotides read TGTGCCAGCAGTTTCACGGGGCTAGGGTACGGGCAGTACTTC. It codes for CASSFTGLGYGQYF.

This clonotype was picked up many times. The chain uses TRBV15 and TRBJ2-3, with 7 positions matching TRBD2. This CDR3 is built from 15 residues. Unmatched junction bases numbered 13, after V lost 4 bases and J lost 9 bases. From germline, CDR1 is LNHNV and CDR2 YYDKDF (reference sequence). CDR3 DNA sequence: TGTGCCACCAGCACGAGACTAGCCGGCCCGGAGACGCAGTATTTT. Amino acids: CATSTRLAGPETQYF. Complete variable domain (other parts from reference TRBV15 and TRBJ2-3): DAMVIQNPRYQVTQFGKPVTLSCSQTLNHNVMYWYQQKSSQAPKLLFHYYDKDFNNEADTPDNFQSRRPNTSFCFLDIRSPGLGDTAMYLCATSTRLAGPETQYFGPGTRLTVL.

With regard to this clonotype: A junction boundary mismatches the germline segment, possibly from a read error. The CDR3 spells CAGSSPGGMGLAGHSSYNEQSF. For the CDR3, the DNA is TGTGCCGGCAGTTCCCCCGGGGGGATGGGACTAGCGGGCCACTCCTCCTACAATGAGCAGTCCTTC. The chain couples TRBV28 to TRBJ2-1, with 12 bases aligning to TRBD2. Germline V CDR1 and CDR2: MDHEN, SYDVKM. The CDR3 covers 22 residues.

This clonotype has a count of ten or more. Written as DNA, the CDR3 is TGTGCCAGCAGCTTGGGGGAGGGAGGATTCTACGAGCAGTACTTC. Protein product: CASSLGEGGFYEQYF. This chain connects TRBV5-6 to TRBJ2-7, with TRBD2 identical over 7 bases. The J segment lost 3 bases and the V segment lost 0 bases, leaving 6 bases of the junction unmatched. Germline V lookup: CDR1 SGHDT, CDR2 YYEEEE. This CDR3 contains 15 residues.

The chain has TRBV28 and TRBJ1-1, with 8 nucleotides matching TRBD1. The CDR3 runs to 15 residues. Germline V CDR1 and CDR2: MDHEN, SYDVKM. J gave up 4 bases and V 3 bases, and 7 bases lay outside the gene matches. The CDR3 sequence is CASSFPGGRITEAFF. DNA of the CDR3: TGTGCCAGCAGTTTTCCAGGGGGCCGAATCACTGAAGCTTTCTTT.

The rearrangement links TRBV30 to TRBJ2-1, with D maybe TRBD2 (6 bases). This CDR3 region has 16 residues. Germline CDR1 is GTSNPN and CDR2 is SVGIG (reference sequence). Trimming left V 2 bases short and J 7 bases short, with 21 bases between. CDR3 region: CAWSPPRGIWENEQFF. In DNA, the CDR3 is TGTGCCTGGAGTCCCCCCCGGGGGATTTGGGAAAATGAGCAGTTCTTC.

This chain connects TRBV28 to TRBJ1-2; the D gene is possibly TRBD1 (6 bases). The CDR3 covers 16 residues. Germline lookup yields CDR1 MDHEN and CDR2 SYDVKM. Deletions cut 4 bases from V and 1 base from J, with 16 bases between. Here the CDR3 DNA reads TGTGCCAGCAGTTCACCTCCTAGGGGGGGTAACTATGGCTACACCTTC. This codes for CASSSPPRGGNYGYTF.

This clonotype was recorded at least ten times. J is TRBJ2-1 and V is TRBV2; D gene ambiguous. Trimming cost V 7 bases and J 5 bases, with 9 bases left between them. Germline V gene lookup returns CDR1 SNHLY and CDR2 FYNNEI. The CDR3 loop spans 12 amino acids. The chain's CDR3 is CASKIGHNEQFF. The CDR3 coding sequence is TGTGCCAGCAAGATAGGGCACAATGAGCAGTTCTTC.

This clonotype was observed at least ten times. The CDR3 protein is CASSLHGSRTGFQETQYF. The CDR3 DNA follows: TGTGCCAGCAGCTTACATGGCTCCCGGACAGGGTTTCAAGAGACCCAGTACTTC. This chain links TRBV7-2 with TRBJ2-5; 8 nucleotides line up with TRBD1. V shed 2 bases and J 2 bases; nucleotides not matched to a gene: 13. The CDR3 runs 18 residues. Per germline, CDR1 SGHTA and CDR2 FQGNSA.

With respect to this clonotype: A much more abundant neighbour one base away suggests this may be a read error. This sequence joins TRBV6-2 or TRBV6-3 and TRBJ1-2; D unresolved. Trimming removed 2 bases at V and 5 bases at J, with 3 bases between. There are 11 residues in the CDR3. Germline loops: CDR1 MNHEY, CDR2 SVGEGT. The DNA for the CDR3 is TGTGCCAGCAGTTACGAATATGGCTACACCTTC. Its protein product is CASSYEYGYTF.

The chain is built from TRBV30 and TRBJ2-3; a weak D match, TRBD1 (5 bases). CDR1 and CDR2 from the germline V gene are GTSNPN and SVGIG (reference sequence). Trimming removed 4 bases from V and 0 bases from J, with 14 bases in between. The CDR3 consists of 15 residues. CDR3 DNA sequence: TGTGCCTGGAAGATGGCAGGGCAAAGCACAGATACGCAGTATTTT. Amino acid sequence: CAWKMAGQSTDTQYF.